These 8 T cell receptor beta chains came from one sample sequenced in a study of cytomegalovirus exposure and HLA in healthy donors (dated 2017 in TCRdb). Libraries came from the immunoSEQ multiplex PCR assay. For the multiplex PCR, a mixture combining 60 forward primers for TCR Vbeta segments and 13 reverse primers for TCR Jbeta segments was used. Drawn from immuneACCESS, this table holds only the in-frame rearrangements with V and J called that TCRdb kept. Clones are partly lost; checked studies trace under half to an unresolved V gene and leave the rest unexplained. Present in this sample are 65,000 to 85,000 clones, 65% to 85% of which were seen just once. Roughly 5% of the sample lies in the top ten. The specimen sequenced was PBMCs. The origin of the receptors is a man aged 55-75 years in good health and CMV-seropositive.

V gene TRBV29-1 combines with J gene TRBJ2-7, with TRBD1 as a possible D gene (6 bases). V gave up 6 bases and J gave up 1 base, with 13 bases separating them. Germline CDR1 is SQVTM and CDR2 is ANQGSEA. CDR3 length: 13 residues. CDR3 region: CSVDDGTSYEQYF. CDR3 sequence (DNA): TGCAGCGTGGATGACGGGACATCCTACGAGCAGTACTTC.

This chain connects TRBV5-4 to TRBJ1-4, with 9 bases identical to TRBD1. J was trimmed by 8 bases and V by 4 bases; bases with no gene match: 12. CDR3 length: 16 residues. CDR1 and CDR2 (germline): SGHNT, YYREEE (reference sequence). In nucleotides, the CDR3 is TGTGCCAGCAGCCCCGGGACAGGGACGGGAAAAGAAAAACTGTTTTTT. Protein sequence: CASSPGTGTGKEKLFF.

This clone was seen more than once but under ten times. CDR3 amino acids: CASSLTREPWNTQYF. In DNA form, the CDR3 reads TGTGCCAGCAGCTTAACGCGGGAGCCTTGGAATACGCAGTATTTT. This chain uses TRBV7-2 with TRBJ2-3; 7 bases match TRBD2. This CDR3 is 15 amino acids long. Losses at the gene ends were 2 bases for V and 7 bases for J; bases not matched to a gene: 9. Looked up from germline, CDR1 is SGHTA and CDR2 is FQGNSA.

V and J are TRBV5-5 and TRBJ2-7; the match to TRBD2 covers 8 bases. The germline CDR1 and CDR2 sequences are SGHKS and YYEKEE (reference sequence). V lost 1 base, J lost 9 bases, and 15 bases stayed unmatched. This CDR3 has 16 residues. Here the CDR3 reads CASSLFLSGEGRGQYF. As DNA, the CDR3 is TGTGCCAGCAGCTTGTTCCTTAGCGGGGAAGGGAGAGGGCAGTACTTC.

The gene calls are TRBV14 and TRBJ2-2, with 7 bases matching TRBD1. The germline V gene has CDR1 SGHDN and CDR2 FVKESK. With 5 bases clipped from V and 4 bases from J, the junction kept 10 bases outside the gene matches. The CDR3 totals 16 residues. CDR3 sequence reads: CASSDLQGSSTGELFF. For the CDR3, the DNA is TGTGCCAGCAGCGATTTACAGGGGTCCAGCACCGGGGAGCTGTTTTTT. Looking up the rest from reference TRBV14 and TRBJ2-2 gives the full variable domain: EAGVTQFPSHSVIEKGQTVTLRCDPISGHDNLYWYRRVMGKEIKFLLHFVKESKQDESGMPNNRFLAERTGGTYSTLKVQPAELEDSGVYFCASSDLQGSSTGELFFGEGSRLTVL.

The V call is TRBV10-2, the J call TRBJ1-2, with 9 bases aligning to TRBD1. CDR1 is WSHSY, CDR2 SAAADI, per germline. This CDR3 is built from 15 residues. V lost 7 bases and J lost 8; bases outside the gene matches: 14. CDR3 DNA sequence: TGCGCCAGCACGGGACAGGGTAACTCCTTTTGGGGCTACACCTTC. It codes for CASTGQGNSFWGYTF.

The chain uses TRBV27 and TRBJ2-1, with D perhaps TRBD2 (6 bases). CDR1 is MNHEY and CDR2 is SMNVEV in the germline V gene (reference sequence). There are 12 residues in the CDR3. V was clipped by 10 bases and J by 6 bases, with 13 bases between them. The CDR3: CATERAPNEQFF. As DNA, the CDR3 is TGTGCCACCGAGCGGGCCCCCAATGAGCAGTTCTTC.

A single count supports this clone. This chain uses TRBV11-3 with TRBJ2-3; 7 bases agree with TRBD2. The germline CDR1 and CDR2 sequences are SGHNT and YENEEA. V lost 5 bases, J lost 7 bases, and 18 bases stayed unmatched. The CDR3 has 17 residues. The CDR3 is CASSPGERGGGRNTQYF. CDR3 in DNA: TGTGCCAGCAGCCCGGGGGAGCGGGGTGGGGGTAGGAATACGCAGTATTTT.